This is a list of T cell receptor beta chains from one sample in a study of type 1 regulatory T cells. No antigens are known for them. Using its own MiXCR run on the reads, TCRdb lists one record per CDR3 protein. Altogether 24,000 or so distinct CDR3 sequences are present, roughly 45% being singletons, with the ten largest covering 4.8%. Sample: cultured T cells, either the whole culture or a sorted T cell fraction (not recorded which). The receptors stem from a human donor in good health. Both conserved end residues are part of each CDR3. Fields, in order: CDR3 length, D gene, J gene, clone size, V gene, CDR3 protein, CDR3 DNA. D genes are given only for firm matches. Clone sizes are given selectively: once, few, many, or a class where the clone is expanded.

11,NA,TRBJ2-5,NA,TRBV29-1,CSVDYRETQYF,TGCAGCGTTGATTACAGAGAGACCCAGTACTTC
16,NA,TRBJ2-7,NA,TRBV19,CASSIDHGKSSYEQYF,TGTGCCAGTAGTATAGATCACGGTAAAAGCTCCTACGAGCAGTACTTC
14,NA,TRBJ1-6,NA,TRBV5-1,CASSLRQRGSPLHF,TGCGCCAGCAGCTTGAGACAGCGGGGTTCACCCCTCCACTTT
14,NA,TRBJ1-2,few,TRBV2,CASRFRGLGNGYTF,TGTGCCAGCAGGTTTAGGGGACTCGGAAATGGCTACACCTTC
15,TRBD1,TRBJ2-5,NA,TRBV5-1,CASSLYLAGGETQYF,TGCGCCAGCAGCTTATACCTGGCAGGGGGAGAGACCCAGTACTTC
15,NA,TRBJ2-6,NA,TRBV5-6,CATRVTGSGANVLTF,TGTGCCACCAGGGTAACGGGCTCTGGGGCCAACGTCCTGACTTTC
16,NA,TRBJ1-3,medium-sized,TRBV28,CASSLFPTGSGNTIYF,TGTGCCAGCAGTTTATTTCCCACAGGGTCTGGAAACACCATATATTTT
14,TRBD1,TRBJ1-1,NA,TRBV5-1,CASSKTGSVTEAFF,TGCGCCAGCAGCAAGACAGGGAGTGTTACTGAAGCTTTCTTT
16,TRBD2,TRBJ2-7,NA,TRBV20-1,CSAATTSGGPSYEQYF,TGCAGTGCCGCAACAACTAGCGGGGGGCCCTCCTACGAGCAGTACTTC
14,NA,TRBJ1-1,few,TRBV11-3,CASSTRTTNTEAFF,TGTGCCAGCAGCACCCGCACGACGAACACTGAAGCTTTCTTT
12,NA,TRBJ2-7,NA,TRBV10-3,CAISSAVSEQYF,TGTGCCATCTCTAGCGCTGTAAGCGAGCAGTACTTC
12,NA,TRBJ2-5,NA,TRBV6-2/TRBV6-3,CASSYSQETQYF,TGTGCCAGCAGTTACTCACAAGAGACCCAGTACTTC
15,NA,TRBJ2-2,few,TRBV7-7,CASKPQGLGTGELFF,TGTGCTAGCAAGCCTCAGGGGTTAGGCACCGGGGAGCTGTTTTTT
16,NA,TRBJ2-7,NA,TRBV5-1,CASSTQDTTGGYEQYF,TGCGCCAGCAGCACCCAAGACACGACCGGTGGATACGAGCAGTACTTC
15,NA,TRBJ1-2,NA,TRBV18,CASSPPNRANYGYTF,TGTGCCAGCTCACCCCCAAACAGGGCAAACTATGGCTACACCTTC
15,NA,TRBJ2-3,NA,TRBV7-2,CASSPLLVGADTQYF,TGTGCCAGCAGCCCGCTACTAGTGGGGGCAGATACGCAGTATTTT
16,TRBD2,TRBJ2-5,NA,TRBV20-1,CSARASTSGGGETQYF,TGCAGTGCTAGAGCTTCTACTAGCGGGGGCGGAGAGACCCAGTACTTC
16,TRBD2,TRBJ2-1,few,TRBV7-9,CASSLSSFLAGLKQFF,TGTGCCAGCAGCTTAAGCTCTTTCCTAGCGGGGCTCAAGCAGTTCTTC
16,TRBD2,TRBJ2-1,NA,TRBV7-9,CASSLGGLDYYEEQFF,TGTGCCAGCAGCTTAGGCGGACTAGACTATTATGAGGAGCAGTTCTTC
16,NA,TRBJ1-1,NA,TRBV11-3,CASSPRDKLVSTEAFF,TGTGCCAGCAGCCCCCGGGACAAATTGGTATCGACTGAAGCTTTCTTT
13,NA,TRBJ2-5,NA,TRBV19,CASTTGNQVAQYF,TGTGCCAGTACAACGGGCAACCAGGTGGCCCAGTACTTC
14,TRBD1,TRBJ2-7,NA,TRBV7-9,CASSPGQATYEQYF,TGTGCCAGCAGCCCGGGACAGGCAACCTACGAGCAGTACTTC
12,NA,TRBJ2-1,few,TRBV29-1,CSSLTSTNEQFF,TGCAGCTCCCTGACTAGTACCAATGAGCAGTTCTTC
12,NA,TRBJ1-2,once,TRBV2,CASSELGGGYTF,TGTGCCAGCAGTGAACTCGGGGGAGGCTACACCTTC
15,TRBD1,TRBJ1-1,NA,TRBV7-9,CASSLVTGRNTEAFF,TGTGCCAGCAGCCTAGTGACAGGGAGGAACACTGAAGCTTTCTTT
14,NA,TRBJ1-1,NA,TRBV19,CASNRAHLNTEAFF,TGTGCCAGTAACCGCGCCCATTTGAACACTGAAGCTTTCTTT
13,NA,TRBJ1-5,NA,TRBV5-1,CASSLYVNQPQHF,TGCGCCAGCAGCTTGTACGTCAATCAGCCCCAGCATTTT
16,NA,TRBJ1-5,NA,TRBV4-2,CASSQDLTPGYQPQHF,TGTGCCAGCAGCCAAGATTTGACCCCAGGGTACCAGCCCCAGCATTTT
17,NA,TRBJ2-4,few,TRBV7-2,CASSLVLAFSAKNIQYF,TGTGCCAGCAGCTTAGTTCTCGCTTTTTCAGCCAAAAACATTCAGTACTTC
14,NA,TRBJ1-1,many,TRBV18,CASSPQGAATEAFF,TGTGCCAGCTCACCTCAAGGGGCGGCCACTGAAGCTTTCTTT
14,NA,TRBJ1-2,NA,TRBV9,CASSLRWGPYGYTF,TGTGCCAGCAGCCTGAGGTGGGGGCCTTATGGCTACACCTTC
14,NA,TRBJ1-5,NA,TRBV6-2/TRBV6-3,CASRPDSGNQPQHF,TGTGCCAGCAGACCTGATAGTGGCAATCAGCCCCAGCATTTT
12,NA,TRBJ2-5,NA,TRBV29-1,CSVGWTVETQYF,TGCAGCGTTGGCTGGACGGTGGAGACCCAGTACTTC
12,NA,TRBJ1-2,NA,TRBV7-9,CASSLFPYGYTF,TGTGCCAGCAGCTTATTCCCCTATGGCTACACCTTC
11,NA,TRBJ1-3,NA,TRBV6-5,CANSYMNTIYF,TGTGCCAACAGTTATATGAACACCATATATTTT
16,NA,TRBJ2-2,medium-sized,TRBV7-9,CASSLIGLVQTGELFF,TGTGCCAGCAGCTTAATCGGGCTAGTGCAAACCGGGGAGCTGTTTTTT
15,NA,TRBJ1-3,medium-sized,TRBV6-6,CASRPDRTPGNTIYF,TGTGCCAGCAGGCCTGACAGGACCCCTGGAAACACCATATATTTT
13,NA,TRBJ1-6,few,TRBV10-3,CAIRGTYNSPLHF,TGTGCCATCAGGGGGACCTATAATTCACCCCTCCACTTT
17,TRBD1,TRBJ1-3,few,TRBV6-1,CASRAGTGSRSGNTIYF,TGTGCCAGCAGGGCCGGGACAGGGAGCAGATCTGGAAACACCATATATTTT
17,TRBD2,TRBJ2-3,NA,TRBV7-2,CASSPGLAGGLRNTQYF,TGTGCCAGCAGCCCGGGACTAGCGGGGGGGCTGAGAAATACGCAGTATTTT
16,NA,TRBJ1-3,NA,TRBV5-1,CASSSSVNPSGNTIYF,TGCGCCAGCAGCTCCTCGGTCAATCCCTCTGGAAACACCATATATTTT
14,NA,TRBJ1-6,many,TRBV5-1,CASRIGTYNSPLHF,TGCGCCAGCAGGATAGGGACATATAATTCACCCCTCCACTTT
15,NA,TRBJ1-1,NA,TRBV2,CASRELGLMNTEAFF,TGTGCCAGCAGAGAACTGGGACTCATGAACACTGAAGCTTTCTTT
15,NA,TRBJ2-5,few,TRBV7-2,CASSLAPSARGTQYF,TGTGCCAGCAGCTTAGCGCCGTCAGCGAGGGGGACCCAGTACTTC
14,NA,TRBJ2-2,few,TRBV2,CASSDREVTGELFF,TGTGCCAGCAGCGACAGGGAGGTCACCGGGGAGCTGTTTTTT
16,TRBD1,TRBJ2-7,NA,TRBV6-2/TRBV6-3,CASSYGLTGQRYEQYF,TGTGCCAGCAGTTATGGATTGACGGGACAGAGATACGAGCAGTACTTC
13,NA,TRBJ1-1,NA,TRBV5-1,CASSLQGGAEAFF,TGCGCCAGCAGCTTGCAAGGCGGTGCTGAAGCTTTCTTT
14,TRBD2,TRBJ2-5,NA,TRBV12-3/TRBV12-4,CASSVAGGQETQYF,TGTGCCAGCAGTGTAGCGGGGGGACAAGAGACCCAGTACTTC
17,TRBD1,TRBJ1-5,few,TRBV7-9,CASSFYGTGGLGQPQHF,TGTGCCAGCAGTTTTTACGGGACAGGGGGACTCGGTCAGCCCCAGCATTTT
15,NA,TRBJ2-1,NA,TRBV12-3/TRBV12-4,CASSPRGTSRDEQFF,TGTGCCAGCTCACCAAGGGGCACCTCTAGGGATGAGCAGTTCTTC
14,NA,TRBJ1-1,few,TRBV7-9,CASSPGTKGTEAFF,TGTGCCAGCAGCCCGGGGACAAAGGGGACTGAAGCTTTCTTT
13,NA,TRBJ2-1,once,TRBV6-5,CASSYSVNNEQFF,TGTGCCAGCAGTTACTCGGTCAACAATGAGCAGTTCTTC
15,TRBD2,TRBJ2-3,few,TRBV7-9,CASSLASGGSDTQYF,TGTGCCAGCAGCTTAGCTAGCGGGGGGTCAGATACGCAGTATTTT
16,TRBD2,TRBJ2-2,NA,TRBV11-2,CASSLLAGVRTGELFF,TGTGCCAGCAGCTTACTAGCGGGGGTGCGGACCGGGGAGCTGTTTTTT
16,TRBD2,TRBJ2-5,NA,TRBV4-2,CASSQELESGMGTQYF,TGTGCCAGCAGCCAAGAGTTGGAGAGCGGGATGGGGACCCAGTACTTC